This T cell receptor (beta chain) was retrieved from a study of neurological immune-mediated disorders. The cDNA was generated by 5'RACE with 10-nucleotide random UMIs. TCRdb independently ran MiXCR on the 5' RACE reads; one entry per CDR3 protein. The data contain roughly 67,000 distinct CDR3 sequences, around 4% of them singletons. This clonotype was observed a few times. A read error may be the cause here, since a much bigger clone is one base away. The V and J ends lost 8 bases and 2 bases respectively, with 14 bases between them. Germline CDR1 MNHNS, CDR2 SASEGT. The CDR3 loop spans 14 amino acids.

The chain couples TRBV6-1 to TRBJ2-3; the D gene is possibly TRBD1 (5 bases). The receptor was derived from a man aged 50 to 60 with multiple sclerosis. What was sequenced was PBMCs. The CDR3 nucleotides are TGTGCCAGCGGGGTAGGACAATTCACAGATACGCAGTATTTT. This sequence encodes CASGVGQFTDTQYF.